Shown below are 21 T cell receptor beta chains from a single sample sequenced in a study of blood T cell repertoires in COVID-19. Assay used: immunoSEQ multiplex PCR; TCRdb lists only in-frame clones, some missing. The profile shows approximately 43,000 clones, around 81% of them singletons. The sample was peripheral blood. The receptors were gathered from a man aged 35 to 55 with active or convalescent COVID-19.

V and J are TRBV10-3 and TRBJ2-7, with 11 nucleotides matching TRBD2. Germline lookup yields CDR1 ENHRY and CDR2 SYGVKD. This CDR3 is 15 amino acids long. The J segment lost 3 bases and the V segment lost 5 bases, leaving 6 bases of the junction unmatched. This CDR3 reads CAISTGTSGLYEQYF. For the CDR3, the DNA is TGTGCCATCAGTACCGGGACTAGCGGTCTCTACGAGCAGTACTTC.

The chain links TRBV9 to TRBJ2-1; D not resolved. Germline values: CDR1 SGDLS, CDR2 YYNGEE. V was clipped by 0 bases and J by 5 bases, with 9 bases between them. This CDR3 comprises 14 residues. The CDR3 DNA reads TGTGCCAGCAGCGTAGGTCAGTACGACAATGAGCAGTTCTTC. The encoded protein is CASSVGQYDNEQFF.

This clone showed up just a few times. The rearrangement joins TRBV6-2 or TRBV6-3 to TRBJ2-1; TRBD1 aligns across 7 bases. V lost 6 bases and J lost 7; bases outside the gene matches: 15. CDR3 size: 16 residues. Germline loops: CDR1 MNHEY, CDR2 SVGEGT. The chain's CDR3 is CASSRRGQIGGNEQFF. In nucleotides, the CDR3 is TGTGCCAGCAGCCGCCGGGGACAGATTGGCGGAAATGAGCAGTTCTTC.

The rearrangement uses TRBV27 and TRBJ1-5; TRBD1 is a possible D gene (5 bases). The CDR3 loop spans 14 amino acids. The germline V and J ends were trimmed by 1 base and 10 bases, with 14 bases remaining between them. The germline gives CDR1 MNHEY, CDR2 SMNVEV (reference sequence). CDR3 sequence reads: CASSLWGGSNPQHF. CDR3 bases: TGTGCCAGCAGTTTATGGGGGGGTAGCAACCCCCAGCATTTT.

This sequence joins TRBV6-5 and TRBJ1-2; TRBD1 matches at 7 bases. The CDR3 runs to 12 residues. V lost 5 bases to trimming and J lost 5 bases; unmatched junction nucleotides: 2. From germline, CDR1 is MNHEY and CDR2 SVGAGI. The CDR3 DNA reads TGTGCCAGCAGTATACAGGGGTATGGCTACACCTTC. Amino acids: CASSIQGYGYTF.

The chain has TRBV28 and TRBJ1-4, with D possibly TRBD1 on 6 matching bases. The CDR3 runs to 15 residues. Trimming removed 6 bases from V and 2 bases from J, with 13 bases in between. From germline, CDR1 is MDHEN and CDR2 SYDVKM. CDR3: CASSQPGHTNEKLFF. The DNA of the CDR3 is TGTGCCAGCAGCCAACCGGGACACACTAATGAAAAACTGTTTTTT.

This clone has more than one count but fewer than ten. The chain couples TRBV5-4 to TRBJ1-2; D gene unclear. Germline CDR1 SGHNT, CDR2 YYREEE (reference sequence). The length of the CDR3 is 13 residues. Trimming removed 0 bases from V and 2 bases from J, with 5 bases in between. The CDR3 coding sequence is TGTGCCAGCAGCTTGGAACAGAACTATGGCTACACCTTC. This gives the protein CASSLEQNYGYTF.

The chain joins TRBV27 to TRBJ2-7, with D perhaps TRBD1 (6 bases). CDR1 and CDR2 (germline): MNHEY, SMNVEV (reference sequence). The V end lost 4 bases, the J end lost 3 bases, and 13 bases lay between the germline ends. There are 14 residues in the CDR3. CDR3 in DNA: TGTGCCAGCAGTTCGACAGGTGCCAGCTACGAGCAGTACTTC. Amino acid sequence: CASSSTGASYEQYF.

This rearrangement joins TRBV11-2 to TRBJ2-7; possibly TRBD2 for D (6 bases). This CDR3 contains 15 residues. Germline V lookup: CDR1 SGHAT, CDR2 FQNNGV. V was pared by 2 bases and J by 3 bases, with 14 bases between. The CDR3: CASSLRLENFYEQYF. The CDR3 DNA is TGTGCCAGCAGCTTAAGACTAGAAAACTTCTACGAGCAGTACTTC.

The chain carries TRBV6-5 and TRBJ1-1, with TRBD1 matching 7 bases. The J segment lost 10 bases and the V segment lost 8 bases, leaving 16 bases of the junction unmatched. CDR1 and CDR2 (germline): MNHEY, SVGAGI. The CDR3 runs 14 residues. The CDR3 sequence: CASREWRGPWGAFF. In DNA, the CDR3 is TGTGCCAGCCGGGAGTGGAGGGGGCCCTGGGGAGCTTTCTTT.

The rearrangement links TRBV29-1 to TRBJ1-2; 12 nucleotides line up with TRBD1. Germline assignment: CDR1 SQVTM and CDR2 ANQGSEA. J gave up 3 bases and V 2 bases, and 7 bases lay outside the gene matches. The CDR3 extends over 16 amino acids. The CDR3 DNA sequence: TGCAGCGTTGAAACCGGGACAGGGGGCAGGGACTATGGCTACACCTTC. This sequence encodes CSVETGTGGRDYGYTF.

This chain joins TRBV7-3 and TRBJ2-3; 8 bases fit TRBD2. V was clipped by 5 bases and J by 9 bases; unmatched bases: 16. The CDR3 loop spans 16 amino acids. CDR1 is SGHTA and CDR2 is FQGTGA in the germline V gene. The CDR3 is CASSQESGRVKGTQYF. CDR3 DNA sequence: TGTGCCAGCAGCCAAGAGAGCGGGAGAGTAAAGGGGACGCAGTATTTT.

A few counts support this clone. The chain employs TRBV7-9 and TRBJ1-5; D not resolved. Per germline, CDR1 SEHNR and CDR2 FQNEAQ (reference sequence). The CDR3 spans 14 residues. Trimming shortened V by 4 bases and J by 0 bases, and 7 bases separated the two germline ends. Here the CDR3 reads CASSSTLSNQPQHF. In DNA, the CDR3 is TGTGCCAGCAGCTCGACACTTAGCAATCAGCCCCAGCATTTT.

The chain uses TRBV4-1 and TRBJ2-5, with 9 bases matching TRBD1. Per germline, CDR1 MGHRA and CDR2 YSYEKL. Trimming at V came to 4 bases and at J to 5 bases, leaving 11 bases not matched to a gene. This CDR3 has 16 residues. In DNA, the CDR3 is TGCGCCAGCAGCCCCTCCGGGACAGGGAAGGGCGAGACCCAGTACTTC. The encoded protein is CASSPSGTGKGETQYF.

A single count supports this clone. The V gene is TRBV27, the J gene TRBJ1-1; 9 nucleotides agree with TRBD1. Germline V gene sequence: CDR1 MNHEY, CDR2 SMNVEV (reference sequence). The CDR3 is made up of 14 amino acids. J lost 0 bases, V lost 8 bases, and 4 bases had no gene match. The CDR3 region is CASGTGGMNTEAFF. The DNA for the CDR3 is TGTGCCAGCGGAACAGGGGGCATGAACACTGAAGCTTTCTTT.

This clone was found once. The V gene is TRBV6-4, the J gene TRBJ2-2; TRBD1 might be the D (5 bases). Trimming shortened V by 9 bases and J by 1 base, and 6 bases separated the two germline ends. Germline CDR1 and CDR2: MRHNA and SNTAGT. This CDR3 spans 12 amino acids. CDR3 nucleotide sequence: TGTGCCAGTGGACAGAACACCGGGGAGCTGTTTTTT. Translation gives CASGQNTGELFF.

This clone was found once. This chain joins TRBV15 and TRBJ2-7; D remains unclear. Germline V CDR1 and CDR2: LNHNV, YYDKDF (reference sequence). This CDR3 spans 16 amino acids. Trimming left V 5 bases short and J 5 bases short, with 22 bases between. This chain's CDR3 is CATSPRRHTAGDEQYF. The CDR3 DNA reads TGTGCCACCAGCCCGAGAAGACACACCGCCGGCGACGAGCAGTACTTC. The whole variable domain, filled in from reference TRBV15 and TRBJ2-7, reads DAMVIQNPRYQVTQFGKPVTLSCSQTLNHNVMYWYQQKSSQAPKLLFHYYDKDFNNEADTPDNFQSRRPNTSFCFLDIRSPGLGDTAMYLCATSPRRHTAGDEQYFGPGTRLTVT.

V gene TRBV5-4 combines with J gene TRBJ2-7; 10 bases agree with TRBD2. V shed 1 base and J 0 bases; nucleotides not matched to a gene: 7. This CDR3 comprises 17 residues. The germline CDR1 and CDR2 sequences are SGHNT and YYREEE (reference sequence). This chain's CDR3 is CASSLSPIAGGSYEQYF. The CDR3 DNA follows: TGTGCCAGCAGCTTGAGCCCAATAGCGGGGGGCTCCTACGAGCAGTACTTC.

The chain is built from TRBV6-5 and TRBJ2-1; perhaps TRBD2 as D (7 bases). Germline V gene lookup returns CDR1 MNHEY and CDR2 SVGAGI. V lost 6 bases and J lost 12, with 15 bases in between. The CDR3 is 12 residues long. Written as DNA, the CDR3 is TGTGCCAGCAGGGGGGGGCGGACCTTGCAGTTCTTC. Its protein is CASRGGRTLQFF.

The CDR3 loop reads CATLRALGAGDEQFF. The CDR3 bases are TGTGCCACCCTAAGAGCCCTCGGGGCGGGAGACGAGCAGTTCTTC. This chain connects TRBV15 to TRBJ2-1; 7 nucleotides line up with TRBD2. V shed 8 bases, J shed 10 bases, and the junction held 17 bases outside the gene matches. CDR3 length: 15 amino acids. Germline V gene sequence: CDR1 LNHNV, CDR2 YYDKDF (reference sequence).

The chain links TRBV19 to TRBJ1-2, with a weak D call TRBD1 (5 bases). The V end was cut by 6 bases, the J end by 8 bases, with 16 bases between. CDR1 and CDR2 (germline): LNHDA, SQIVND (reference sequence). CDR3 length: 13 amino acids. Here the CDR3 reads CASSPPQGLGYTF. The DNA of the CDR3 is TGTGCCAGTAGCCCACCCCAGGGATTGGGCTACACCTTC.